The rows below give T cell receptor beta chains drawn from one sample of a study of T-cell memory formation after mild COVID-19. One entry per CDR3 protein, called by TCRdb with MiXCR from the 5' RACE reads. The sample lists around 320,000 distinct CDR3 sequences, less than 20% occurring once. The material sequenced was PBMCs or a T cell subset sorted from them (not recorded which). The receptor source for this set is a man between 18 and 29 years old who had mild COVID-19 (a few samples of this study predate the infection). Cell type and time point are not known. Both conserved end residues are part of each CDR3. The order of the fields is J gene, D gene, clone size, V gene, CDR3 protein, CDR3 DNA. D genes are given only for firm matches. Not every row has a clone size; where given, it reads once, few, many or a size class.

TRBJ1-5	.	.	TRBV7-5	CISVPEAQRTDSNQPQHF	.
TRBJ2-1	TRBD1	.	TRBV18	CASSLQGASNEQFF	TGTGCCAGCTCATTACAGGGGGCATCAAATGAGCAGTTCTTC
TRBJ1-1	.	few	TRBV4-3	CASSPGQSGQLNTEAFF	TGCGCCAGCAGCCCCGGACAGAGCGGACAGTTGAACACTGAAGCTTTCTTT
TRBJ2-5	TRBD1	few	TRBV7-3	CASSWDSVETQYF	TGTGCCAGCAGCTGGGACAGTGTAGAGACCCAGTACTTC
TRBJ2-7	.	.	TRBV4-1	CASSQGGGPTYEQYF	TGCGCCAGCAGCCAGGGGGGCGGGCCTACCTACGAGCAGTACTTC
TRBJ2-7	TRBD1	.	TRBV28	CASSLWTGLGEQYF	TGTGCCAGCAGTTTGTGGACAGGGCTCGGCGAGCAGTACTTC
TRBJ2-7	.	few	TRBV25-1	CASSESGRGGYEQYF	TGTGCCAGCAGTGAATCGGGCAGGGGAGGCTACGAGCAGTACTTC
TRBJ2-5	.	once	TRBV18	CASSSVDLTYQETQYF	TGTGCCAGCTCATCCGTGGACTTGACGTACCAAGAGACCCAGTACTTC
TRBJ2-5	.	.	TRBV2	CASSVTYGGTETQYF	TGTGCCAGCAGTGTCACATACGGGGGCACGGAGACCCAGTACTTC
TRBJ2-3	.	.	TRBV5-4	CASSLAALPQYF	TGTGCCAGCAGCTTGGCGGCGCTGCCCCAGTATTTT
TRBJ1-5	.	few	TRBV29-1	CSVGSGHNQPQHF	TGCAGCGTTGGTTCGGGACACAATCAGCCCCAGCATTTT
TRBJ1-1	.	.	TRBV29-1	CSGLGQQGLTEAFF	TGCAGCGGGCTCGGCCAGCAGGGTCTCACTGAAGCTTTCTTT
TRBJ2-3	TRBD1	.	TRBV28	CTTRTGGTDTQYF	TGTACCACCCGGACAGGGGGCACAGATACGCAGTATTTT
TRBJ2-6	.	.	TRBV28	CASSSLYSGANVLTF	TGTGCCAGCAGTTCGCTGTACTCTGGGGCCAACGTCCTGACTTTC
TRBJ2-5	.	.	TRBV4-1	CASRGGFQETQYF	TGCGCCAGCAGGGGAGGATTCCAAGAGACCCAGTACTTC
TRBJ2-7	TRBD2	few	TRBV6-6	CASSGERGRLTEQYF	TGTGCCAGCAGTGGGGAGCGGGGGCGCCTCACCGAGCAGTACTTC
TRBJ2-7	.	.	TRBV6-2/TRBV6-3	CASSLGLDYEQYF	TGTGCCAGCAGCCTCGGACTGGACTACGAGCAGTACTTC
TRBJ2-7	.	.	TRBV15	CATGSRRGGQTYEQYF	TGTGCCACCGGTTCGAGAAGGGGGGGACAGACCTACGAGCAGTACTTC
TRBJ1-5	.	.	TRBV4-1	CASSQVRDSNQPQHF	TGCGCCAGCAGCCAAGTCAGAGATAGCAATCAGCCCCAGCATTTT
TRBJ1-6	.	few	TRBV7-9	CASSFDWGLGGRRANSPLHF	TGTGCCAGCAGCTTCGATTGGGGCTTGGGGGGGCGAAGAGCTAATTCACCCCTCCACTTT
TRBJ2-3	.	.	TRBV21-1	CASSKACAGQGTPDTQYF	TGTGCCAGCAGCAAAGCCTGCGCGGGACAGGGGACCCCAGATACGCAGTATTTT
TRBJ1-2	.	.	TRBV5-1	CASSLAISGADYGYTF	TGCGCCAGCAGCTTGGCCATCTCGGGGGCCGACTATGGCTACACCTTC
TRBJ1-4	.	many	TRBV5-4	CASSLRNEKLFF	TGTGCCAGCAGCTTGCGTAACGAAAAACTGTTTTTT
TRBJ2-7	.	.	TRBV21-1	CASSKESPPSSDEQYF	TGTGCCAGCAGCAAAGAATCTCCCCCCAGTTCCGACGAGCAGTACTTC
TRBJ2-2	.	.	TRBV4-2	CASSQVGVTTGELFF	TGTGCCAGCAGCCAAGTTGGCGTAACAACCGGGGAGCTGTTTTTT
TRBJ2-1	.	.	TRBV25-1	CASSPAGQSYNEQFF	TGTGCCAGCAGCCCAGCGGGACAGTCCTACAATGAGCAGTTCTTC
TRBJ1-4	.	few	TRBV7-9	CASSLASIRQLTKEKLFF	TGTGCCAGCAGCTTAGCGTCGATTAGACAGCTGACGAAGGAAAAACTGTTTTTT
TRBJ2-1	.	few	TRBV4-3	CASSWSLVTGAGEQFF	TGCGCCAGCAGCTGGAGCCTAGTGACGGGGGCTGGTGAGCAGTTCTTC
TRBJ1-1	.	few	TRBV28	CATGVWNTEAFF	TGTGCGACGGGTGTTTGGAACACTGAAGCTTTCTTT
TRBJ2-7	.	.	TRBV11-2	CASSPGRQDYEQYF	TGTGCCAGCAGCCCCGGGAGACAGGACTACGAGCAGTACTTC
TRBJ2-1	.	.	TRBV4-1	CASSPPRRGPYNEQFF	TGCGCCAGCAGCCCCCCAAGGAGGGGTCCCTACAATGAGCAGTTCTTC
TRBJ1-2	TRBD1	many	TRBV9	CASSVDPQGPRPGYTF	TGTGCCAGCAGCGTAGACCCACAGGGGCCTCGACCTGGCTACACCTTC
TRBJ2-5	.	few	TRBV25-1	CASGEETQYF	TGTGCCAGCGGCGAAGAGACCCAGTACTTC
TRBJ2-3	.	few	TRBV5-1	CASRDTAGTDTQYF	TGCGCCAGCAGAGACACAGCAGGGACAGATACGCAGTATTTT
TRBJ2-1	.	few	TRBV7-3	CASSRSNGHNEQFF	TGTGCCAGCAGCCGTAGTAATGGTCACAATGAGCAGTTCTTC
TRBJ1-2	TRBD1	many	TRBV12-3/TRBV12-4	CASSSTGEPGYTF	TGTGCCAGCAGTTCGACAGGGGAGCCTGGCTACACCTTC